A selection of T cell receptor beta chains follows, all from one sample in a study of blood T cell repertoires in COVID-19. The table came from immunoSEQ multiplex PCR; TCRdb's copy has only in-frame clones and leaves some out. The table lists 200,000 to 250,000 clones, approximately 80% of them singletons. The source material was peripheral blood. Every receptor here comes from a woman aged 45-59 years with acute or convalescent COVID-19. Each CDR3 is given with its conserved first and last residue. D genes are given only for firm matches. Not every row has a clone size; where given, it reads once, few, many or a size class.

TRBJ2-5	NA	TRBV9	NA	CASSEQGLVQETQYF	TGTGCCAGCAGCGAACAGGGCTTGGTCCAAGAGACCCAGTACTTC
TRBJ2-1	TRBD1	TRBV19	NA	CASSMGQGDNEQFF	TGTGCCAGTAGTATGGGACAGGGCGACAATGAGCAGTTCTTC
TRBJ1-1	NA	TRBV11-3	NA	CASSLTLNTEAFF	TGTGCCAGCAGCTTAACACTGAACACTGAAGCTTTCTTT
TRBJ1-5	NA	TRBV7-2	once	CASTLGVGGNQPQHF	TGTGCCAGCACCCTCGGGGTCGGAGGCAATCAGCCCCAGCATTTT
TRBJ1-1	TRBD1	TRBV6-7	NA	CASSNGTGDTEAFF	TGTGCCAGCAGTAACGGGACAGGGGACACTGAAGCTTTCTTT
TRBJ1-6	NA	TRBV6-5	NA	CASSYGAPDNSPLHF	TGTGCCAGCAGTTACGGGGCGCCGGATAATTCACCCCTCCACTTT
TRBJ1-1	TRBD1	TRBV29-1	NA	CSALTGRTEAFF	TGCAGCGCCCTGACAGGGCGCACTGAAGCTTTCTTT
TRBJ2-2	TRBD2	TRBV19	NA	CASSQREPQRELFF	TGTGCCAGTAGCCAGCGGGAGCCCCAGAGGGAGCTGTTTTTT
TRBJ2-5	NA	TRBV2	NA	CASTFGVGETQYF	TGTGCCAGCACGTTCGGTGTCGGTGAGACCCAGTACTTC
TRBJ1-2	NA	TRBV30	once	CAWSLTGYGYTF	TGTGCCTGGAGTCTCACAGGGTATGGCTACACCTTC
TRBJ1-1	NA	TRBV5-5	NA	CASSGEGGEAFF	TGTGCCAGCAGCGGTGAAGGAGGGGAAGCTTTCTTT
TRBJ2-1	TRBD2	TRBV6-6	once	CASSYGGSAYNEQFF	TGTGCCAGCAGTTACGGCGGGAGCGCCTACAATGAGCAGTTCTTC
TRBJ1-5	NA	TRBV28	NA	CASSFQTDQPQHF	TGTGCCAGCAGCTTTCAGACTGATCAGCCCCAGCATTTT
TRBJ2-5	NA	TRBV5-6	NA	CASSYRQHGETQYF	TGTGCCAGCAGCTATAGACAGCATGGGGAGACCCAGTACTTC
TRBJ2-4	TRBD2	TRBV5-5	NA	CASSSTGTTKNIQYF	TGTGCCAGCAGCTCTACCGGGACTACCAAAAACATTCAGTACTTC
TRBJ2-3	TRBD2	TRBV10-3	NA	CAINRGGSRTDTQYF	TGTGCCATCAACCGGGGGGGCAGTCGCACAGATACGCAGTATTTT
TRBJ2-5	TRBD1	TRBV15	once	CATSTGTGGHETQYF	TGTGCCACCAGCACGGGGACAGGGGGTCACGAGACCCAGTACTTC
TRBJ2-7	NA	TRBV11-2	NA	CASSLDQGPAYEQYF	TGTGCCAGCAGCTTAGATCAGGGTCCGGCCTACGAGCAGTACTTC
TRBJ1-1	NA	TRBV19	few	CASSIGQETEAFF	TGTGCCAGTAGTATAGGACAGGAGACTGAAGCTTTCTTT
TRBJ1-3	TRBD1	TRBV11-2	once	CASSFGNRGSGNTIYF	TGTGCCAGCAGCTTCGGAAACAGGGGGTCTGGAAACACCATATATTTT
TRBJ2-2	TRBD2	TRBV5-1	NA	CASSLFPPPLAGVAGELFF	TGCGCCAGCAGCTTGTTCCCACCACCACTAGCGGGAGTAGCGGGGGAGCTGTTTTTT
TRBJ1-5	NA	TRBV2	NA	CASSEYGAPQHF	TGTGCCAGCAGTGAATATGGGGCCCCGCAGCATTTT
TRBJ1-3	TRBD1	TRBV10-1	once	CASRDPGQGNTIYF	TGCGCCAGCAGAGACCCGGGACAGGGAAACACCATATATTTT
TRBJ1-4	NA	TRBV11-2	once	CASSQTRDGEKLFF	TGTGCCAGCAGCCAGACGCGGGATGGAGAAAAACTGTTTTTT
TRBJ2-7	NA	TRBV7-2	NA	CASSLLAESSYEQYF	TGTGCCAGCAGCTTGTTAGCAGAGAGCTCCTACGAGCAGTACTTC
TRBJ1-1	NA	TRBV28	NA	CATSQGWGTEAFF	TGTGCCACCTCACAGGGATGGGGCACTGAAGCTTTCTTT
TRBJ2-7	NA	TRBV4-1	NA	CASSPGQGALYEQYF	TGCGCCAGTTCCCCCGGACAAGGAGCGTTATACGAGCAGTACTTC
TRBJ2-3	TRBD2	TRBV2	NA	CARRLAGDTQYF	TGTGCCAGACGACTAGCGGGAGATACGCAGTATTTT
TRBJ1-6	NA	TRBV7-9	NA	CASSLANGGVVSPLHF	TGTGCCAGCAGCTTAGCGAACGGTGGAGTAGTTTCACCCCTCCACTTT
TRBJ1-1	NA	TRBV15	once	CATSFPGEGRPEAFF	TGTGCCACCAGCTTCCCGGGGGAGGGGAGGCCTGAAGCTTTCTTT
TRBJ1-1	NA	TRBV7-2	NA	CASSLAYVRQEAFF	TGTGCCAGCAGCTTAGCCTATGTGAGGCAAGAAGCTTTCTTT
TRBJ1-1	NA	TRBV19	NA	CASKGLGSTEAFF	TGTGCCAGTAAGGGGTTAGGCTCTACTGAAGCTTTCTTT
TRBJ2-1	TRBD2	TRBV29-1	NA	CSVMTSGSPNEQFF	TGCAGCGTGATGACTAGCGGGAGTCCCAATGAGCAGTTCTTC
TRBJ2-5	NA	TRBV4-2	NA	CASSQSTSVQQTQYF	TGTGCCAGCAGCCAATCGACTAGTGTGCAACAGACCCAGTACTTC
TRBJ2-5	NA	TRBV19	NA	CASMTREQETQYF	TGTGCCAGTATGACCCGGGAACAAGAGACCCAGTACTTC
TRBJ2-1	NA	TRBV2	NA	CASMRDSNNEQFF	TGTGCCAGCATGCGGGACAGTAACAATGAGCAGTTCTTC
TRBJ2-6	TRBD1	TRBV19	NA	CASTRDRPSGANVLTF	TGTGCCAGTACCCGGGACAGACCCTCTGGGGCCAACGTCCTGACTTTC
TRBJ2-1	NA	TRBV28	NA	CASSLPEHSQFF	TGTGCCAGCAGTTTACCCGAACATTCTCAGTTCTTC
TRBJ2-7	TRBD2	TRBV28	NA	CASRLAGGDYEQYF	TGTGCCAGCAGACTAGCGGGAGGGGACTACGAGCAGTACTTC
TRBJ1-5	NA	TRBV7-2	NA	CASSFRESEPQHF	TGTGCCAGCAGCTTTCGGGAGTCGGAGCCCCAGCATTTT
TRBJ2-7	TRBD2	TRBV30	NA	CACGEGRSYEQYF	TGTGCCTGCGGGGAGGGTCGCTCCTACGAGCAGTACTTC
TRBJ2-2	NA	TRBV5-5	once	CASSLVLGRSGELFF	TGTGCCAGCAGCTTGGTTCTTGGGAGATCCGGGGAGCTGTTTTTT